This T cell receptor beta chain was identified in a study of beta chain features in type 1 diabetes. At the level of the study: What patients shared with healthy donors was a similar profile of age, gender and cell yields.

Regarding the study as a whole: Shorter TCRB CDR3s, moderately but significantly so, were found in Type 1 diabetes patients in all four CD4+ subsets. It was among patients, rather than healthy donors, that naive, central memory and Treg TCRB repertoires appeared more similar. In cDNA sequencing, cells with high TCR expression could be over-represented.

Note on this clone: The antigen is unknown.

Germline V gene sequence: CDR1 SGHNT, CDR2 YENEEA. The ends lost 0 bases at V and 6 bases at J; junction bases unmatched: 4. This CDR3 has 16 residues. As every portion of the isolated RNA was reverse transcribed, the sequencing read expressed TCRB transcripts. Some clones are missing from TCRdb's copy, which holds only in-frame ones; the method was immunoSEQ multiplex PCR. The sample carries around 710,000 clones, 9.5% to 15% recorded once. V is TRBV11-3 and J is TRBJ2-3; 12 nucleotides match TRBD1. The clonotype comes from a young man with type 1 diabetes. Sequenced: naive CD4+ T cells from blood. In DNA form, the CDR3 reads TGTGCCAGCAGCTTAGAAGGGACAGGGGGCGCGGATACGCAGTATTTT. Protein sequence: CASSLEGTGGADTQYF.